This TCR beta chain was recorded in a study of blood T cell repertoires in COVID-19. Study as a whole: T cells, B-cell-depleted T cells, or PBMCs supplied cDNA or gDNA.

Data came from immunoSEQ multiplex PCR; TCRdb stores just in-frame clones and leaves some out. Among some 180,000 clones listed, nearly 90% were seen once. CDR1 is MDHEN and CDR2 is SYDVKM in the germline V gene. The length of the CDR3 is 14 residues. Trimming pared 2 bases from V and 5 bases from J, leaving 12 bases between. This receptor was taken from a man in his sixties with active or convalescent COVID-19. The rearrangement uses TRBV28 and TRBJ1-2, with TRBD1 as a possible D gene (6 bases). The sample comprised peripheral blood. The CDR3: CASSLGDMAYGYTF. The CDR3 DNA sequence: TGTGCCAGCAGTTTAGGGGACATGGCATATGGCTACACCTTC.